The source of this TCR beta chain is a study of T cells after yellow fever vaccination. This clonotype was counted only a few times. The antigen remains undetermined. V was clipped by 2 bases and J by 3 bases, with 11 bases between them. The CDR3 loop spans 15 amino acids. Germline V gene lookup returns CDR1 MDHEN and CDR2 SYDVKM. Using its own MiXCR run on the 5' RACE reads, TCRdb lists one record per CDR3 protein. The sample shows about 350,000 distinct CDR3 sequences, 11% of them seen only once. General study results and limits: Detected again after the booster were most primary-vaccination clones, at 95% to 98% CD4 and 88% CD8. Weaker overall, the secondary response nonetheless peaked faster (day 5 versus 15).

This specimen consisted of PBMCs, obtained on the day of the first yellow fever vaccination. This TCR derives from a man aged 18 to 29 who received the YFV17D yellow fever vaccine. The chain links TRBV28 to TRBJ1-5; possibly TRBD1 for D (6 bases). The CDR3 is CASSLAGTNNQPQHF. Written as DNA, the CDR3 is TGTGCCAGCAGTTTAGCAGGGACAAACAATCAGCCCCAGCATTTT.